The present entry profiles one T cell receptor (beta chain) with its context. Its specificity is unknown. The CDR3 is 14 residues long. Germline values: CDR1 ENHRY, CDR2 SYGVKD. Trimming removed 5 bases from V and 5 bases from J; junction bases left unmatched: 5. This entry comes from a study of T cell repertoires in cytomegalovirus infection. Overall study findings and caveats: Dominating the ex vivo response were HLA-C-restricted CMV-specific TCR beta clonotypes.

TCRdb recomputed calls from the reads with MiXCR, one row per CDR3 protein. This sample has more than 400,000 distinct CDR3 sequences, with more than 20% found just once. The TCR was taken from a human donor in good health (CMV status not recorded). Some clones in this sample may be carry-over from other donors' samples. The specimen sequenced was PBMCs. The chain joins TRBV10-3 to TRBJ1-5; 8 bases align to TRBD1. The CDR3 protein is CAISNRGFYQPQHF. In DNA form, the CDR3 reads TGTGCCATCAGTAACAGGGGGTTCTATCAGCCCCAGCATTTT.